The rows below give T cell receptor beta chains drawn from one sample of a study of control samples from healthy donors and cancer patients. The protocol was immunoSEQ multiplex PCR, while the TCRdb copy is restricted to in-frame clones and leaves out a portion. Of roughly 130,000 clones listed, 90% are singletons. The specimen sequenced was blood. The receptors were sampled from a man aged 18 to 30 in good health. Both conserved end residues are part of each CDR3. Each record gives: clone size, D gene, J gene, V gene, CDR3 DNA, CDR3 protein. A D gene is named only where the DNA matches it firmly. Size values are once, few and many counts, or a class for expanded clones, and some rows have none.

- | - | TRBJ2-5 | TRBV5-1 | TGCGCCAGCAGCCCGGGGGCGGCAGAACAAGAGACCCAGTACTTC | CASSPGAAEQETQYF
- | TRBD2 | TRBJ2-2 | TRBV5-5 | TGTGCCAGCAGTAATCGACTAGCGGGATTTAGGGAGCTGTTTTTT | CASSNRLAGFRELFF
- | - | TRBJ1-4 | TRBV4-1 | TGCGCCAGCAGCCAATTAATGATTGAAAAACTGTTTTTT | CASSQLMIEKLFF
once | TRBD2 | TRBJ2-7 | TRBV2 | TGTGCCAGCAGTGAAGATGGGACTAGCGGATACGAGCAGTACTTC | CASSEDGTSGYEQYF
- | - | TRBJ1-1 | TRBV7-2 | TGTGCCAGCAGCTTAAGGACCACTGAAGCTTTCTTT | CASSLRTTEAFF
- | - | TRBJ2-2 | TRBV5-1 | TGCGCCAGCAGCTTGGCCATAGGGACCGGGGAGCTGTTTTTT | CASSLAIGTGELFF
- | - | TRBJ2-3 | TRBV6-2/TRBV6-3 | TGTGCCAGCAGTTACGGACGTCCAGGGGCGCCCCAGGCAGATACGCAGTATTTT | CASSYGRPGAPQADTQYF
- | TRBD1 | TRBJ1-6 | TRBV28 | TGTGCCAGCCGGACAGGGAGCAATTCACCCCTCCACTTT | CASRTGSNSPLHF
- | - | TRBJ1-5 | TRBV20-1 | TGCAGTGCTAGTCACGGGAGGGATCAGCCCCAGCATTTT | CSASHGRDQPQHF
few | TRBD2 | TRBJ2-1 | TRBV11-2 | TGTGCCAGCAGCTTAGTAGCGGGGCTTTACAATGAGCAGTTCTTC | CASSLVAGLYNEQFF
- | TRBD2 | TRBJ2-1 | TRBV20-1 | TGCAGTGCTAGTTTCACTAGCGCCTCCTACAATGAGCAGTTCTTC | CSASFTSASYNEQFF
- | TRBD2 | TRBJ2-3 | TRBV19 | TGTGCCAGTAGTCCGTCGGGGGGGGACACAGATACGCAGTATTTT | CASSPSGGDTDTQYF
- | - | TRBJ1-6 | TRBV4-1 | TGCGCCAGCAGCCAAGTTCCCGGAGGACCCCTCCACTTT | CASSQVPGGPLHF
- | - | TRBJ1-6 | TRBV6-1 | TGTGCCAGCAGTGAAGCCAGCTCCTATAATTCACCCCTCCACTTT | CASSEASSYNSPLHF
- | - | TRBJ1-5 | TRBV2 | TGTGCCAGCGGAGGGATTTATAGCAATCAGCCCCAGCATTTT | CASGGIYSNQPQHF
- | - | TRBJ1-5 | TRBV25-1 | TGTGCCAGCGGGGGGGGGAACAATCAGCCCCAGCATTTT | CASGGGNNQPQHF
- | TRBD1 | TRBJ1-6 | TRBV7-3 | TGTGCCAGCAGCTCGTTGACAGGGCCTTCACCCCTCCACTTT | CASSSLTGPSPLHF
- | TRBD2 | TRBJ2-2 | TRBV30 | TGTGCCTGGAGAGCGGGGAGGAACACCGGGGAGCTGTTTTTT | CAWRAGRNTGELFF
once | - | TRBJ2-4 | TRBV5-6 | TGTGCCAGCAGCGGTAGTCGGGGGCAGTCCAAAAACATTCAGTACTTC | CASSGSRGQSKNIQYF
once | TRBD2 | TRBJ2-3 | TRBV3-1/TRBV3-2 | TGTGCCAGCAGCCTGACTAGCGGAGGGGTCACAGATACGCAGTATTTT | CASSLTSGGVTDTQYF
- | TRBD2 | TRBJ2-1 | TRBV29-1 | TGCAGCGTAGTTAAATCGGGGGGGTACAATGAGCAGTTCTTC | CSVVKSGGYNEQFF
- | - | TRBJ2-5 | TRBV6-6 | TGTGCCAGCAGTTACTCGACTGGGTCGGAGACCCAGTACTTC | CASSYSTGSETQYF
- | - | TRBJ1-6 | TRBV3-1/TRBV3-2 | TGTGCCAGCAGCCAACTGCAGGGAGGTCTAAATTCACCCCTCCACTTT | CASSQLQGGLNSPLHF
- | - | TRBJ2-3 | TRBV5-8 | TGTGCCAGCAGCCCAACGACTGGGGCAGATACGCAGTATTTT | CASSPTTGADTQYF
once | TRBD2 | TRBJ2-3 | TRBV5-1 | TGCGCCAGCAGCCAAGCGGGGGGGCCGGCAGATACGCAGTATTTT | CASSQAGGPADTQYF
- | - | TRBJ2-1 | TRBV11-2 | TGTGCCAGCAGTCTTAGGCTGGGGTTGGCCGGGAGTGAGCAGTTCTTC | CASSLRLGLAGSEQFF
- | TRBD1 | TRBJ2-2 | TRBV5-5 | TGTGCCAGCAGCTTAGGACCCTCAGGGGGCGGGGAGCTGTTTTTT | CASSLGPSGGGELFF
- | TRBD1 | TRBJ1-2 | TRBV5-4 | TGTGCCAGCAGCTTACAAGGGGGCGCTAACTATGGCTACACCTTC | CASSLQGGANYGYTF